These 3 T cell receptor beta chains share one sample of origin, sequenced in a study of T cell repertoires in cytomegalovirus infection. MiXCR, applied by TCRdb to the reads, yields one record per CDR3 protein. Here the sample spans about 260,000 distinct CDR3 sequences, around 13% being singletons. Input material: PBMCs. Every receptor here comes from a human donor in good health (CMV status not recorded). Some clones in this sample may be carry-over from other donors' samples.

This clonotype has a handful of counts. The CDR3 bases are TGCAGTGCTAGCGCCACTAGCGGGGGGATCTACGAGCAGTACTTC. It yields the protein CSASATSGGIYEQYF. The rearrangement links TRBV20-1 to TRBJ2-7; 12 bases align to TRBD2. The J segment lost 3 bases and the V segment lost 3 bases, leaving 6 bases of the junction unmatched. Per the germline V gene, CDR1 is DFQATT and CDR2 is SNEGSKA (reference sequence). The CDR3 is 15 amino acids.

This clonotype turned up a few times. V and J are TRBV6-2 or TRBV6-3 and TRBJ2-7, with D possibly called TRBD1 or TRBD2 (5 bases each). CDR1 is MNHEY and CDR2 is SVGEGT in the germline V gene. The ends were cut back, 6 bases at V and 1 base at J, with 16 bases in the middle. This CDR3 is built from 15 residues. CDR3 in amino acids: CASRDGTSISYEQYF. In DNA, the CDR3 is TGTGCCAGCAGAGATGGGACCTCGATATCCTACGAGCAGTACTTC.

This clonotype was counted ten times or more. The chain uses TRBV7-2 and TRBJ2-7, with D uncertain. Trimming left V 5 bases short and J 2 bases short, with 16 bases between. This CDR3 contains 15 residues. Germline CDR1 and CDR2: SGHTA and FQGNSA. CDR3 nucleotides: TGTGCCAGCAGCCCTTATCTGGGGTCGACCTACGAGCAGTACTTC. Translation: CASSPYLGSTYEQYF.